A single sample gave rise to the 19 T cell receptor beta chains below, sequenced in a study of cytomegalovirus exposure and HLA in healthy donors. The PCR contained 60 Vbeta and 13 Jbeta primers. This table comes from immunoSEQ multiplex PCR, and its TCRdb copy is limited to in-frame clones, with some not included. Of approximately 170,000 clones listed, 70% are singletons. Material: PBMCs. The origin of the receptors is a man younger than 35 in good health and CMV-seropositive.

The chain joins TRBV6-4 to TRBJ1-5; no clear D. Germline CDR1 MRHNA, CDR2 SNTAGT. The CDR3 is 11 amino acids. Trimming cost V 6 bases and J 4 bases, with 4 bases left between them. Here the CDR3 DNA reads TGTGCCAGCAGCACAAATCAGCCCCAGCATTTT. Amino acid sequence: CASSTNQPQHF.

The chain has TRBV11-2 and TRBJ2-7; the D gene is possibly TRBD2 (7 bases). V was trimmed by 1 base and J by 2 bases, leaving 9 bases between them. CDR1 and CDR2 (germline): SGHAT, FQNNGV. CDR3 length equals 14 residues. The CDR3 bases are TGTGCCAGCAGCTTAGCGGGGGGCCCCTACGAGCAGTACGTC. Its translation: CASSLAGGPYEQYV.

The chain is built from TRBV19 and TRBJ1-4; 9 bases are shared with TRBD1. This CDR3 region has 14 residues. Trimming took 5 bases from V and 7 from J; bases not matched to a gene: 5. Germline loops: CDR1 LNHDA, CDR2 SQIVND (reference sequence). The CDR3 coding sequence is TGTGCCAGTAGTGCGCCGGGACAGGGTGAAAAACTGTTTTTT. Its protein product is CASSAPGQGEKLFF.

The chain has TRBV28 and TRBJ1-2; 12 bases line up with TRBD1. CDR3 length: 16 residues. Germline trimming cut 6 bases from V and 8 bases from J; bases unmatched to any gene: 13. The V gene's germline CDR1 is MDHEN and CDR2 SYDVKM. CDR3 sequence reads: CASRVHSGTGGTGYTF. CDR3 coding DNA: TGTGCCAGCAGGGTCCACTCCGGGACAGGGGGCACAGGCTACACCTTC.

The gene calls are TRBV4-1 and TRBJ2-5; weak D call: TRBD1 (5 bases). CDR3 length equals 16 residues. The V gene's germline CDR1 is MGHRA and CDR2 YSYEKL. Trimming took off 1 base at V and 5 bases at J, with 17 bases between the two ends. The CDR3 region is CASSQGTGQPKETQYF. The CDR3 DNA reads as TGCGCCAGCAGCCAAGGGACCGGACAACCTAAGGAGACCCAGTACTTC.

This rearrangement joins TRBV11-2 to TRBJ2-5, with D perhaps TRBD1 (5 bases). CDR1 and CDR2 (germline): SGHAT, FQNNGV. Trimming left V 1 base short and J 1 base short, with 10 bases between. This CDR3 comprises 15 residues. The CDR3 reads CASSLGGQSQETQYF. The CDR3 DNA follows: TGTGCCAGCAGCTTAGGAGGACAAAGCCAAGAGACCCAGTACTTC.

This clone has only a few counts. The rearrangement links TRBV5-5 to TRBJ2-5; maybe TRBD2 (6 bases). V shed 3 bases and J shed 2 bases, with 11 bases lying between them. This CDR3 has 14 amino acids. Germline loops: CDR1 SGHKS, CDR2 YYEKEE (reference sequence). The CDR3 is CASSWGVRQETQYF. CDR3 nucleotide sequence: TGTGCCAGCAGCTGGGGGGTTCGGCAAGAGACCCAGTACTTC.

CDR3 amino acids: CASSEGLAGGQTQYF. DNA for the CDR3: TGTGCCAGCAGTGAGGGGCTAGCGGGGGGGCAAACGCAGTATTTT. The chain employs TRBV2 and TRBJ2-3, with 12 bases identical to TRBD2. Trimming removed 3 bases from V and 9 bases from J; junction bases left unmatched: 7. This CDR3 comprises 15 residues. Germline CDR1 is SNHLY and CDR2 is FYNNEI.

CDR3 protein: CASSLFQIQDTGELFF. The CDR3 DNA is TGTGCCAGCAGTTTATTCCAGATTCAAGACACCGGGGAGCTGTTTTTT. The chain combines TRBV28 with TRBJ2-2; D unresolved. This CDR3 contains 16 residues. Germline V gene lookup returns CDR1 MDHEN and CDR2 SYDVKM. Trimming pared 1 base from V and 3 bases from J, leaving 12 bases between.

CDR3 in amino acids: CASSQTTDYNEQFF. In nucleotides, the CDR3 is TGTGCCAGCTCACAAACGACAGACTACAATGAGCAGTTCTTC. The J gene is TRBJ2-1, the V gene TRBV18, with D maybe TRBD1 (5 bases). V lost 4 bases and J lost 3, with 10 bases in between. This CDR3 has 14 amino acids. Per the germline V gene, CDR1 is KGHSH and CDR2 is LQKENI.

V gene TRBV15 combines with J gene TRBJ1-1, with D possibly TRBD1 on 6 matching bases. The CDR3 totals 15 residues. V was cut by 2 bases and J by 3 bases, with 13 bases left in between. Per germline, CDR1 LNHNV and CDR2 YYDKDF (reference sequence). The CDR3 DNA follows: TGTGCCACCAGCAGACGTTGGGGGGGCGACACTGAAGCTTTCTTT. As protein: CATSRRWGGDTEAFF.

In this sample, this clone turned up once. The chain joins TRBV5-4 to TRBJ2-5; perhaps TRBD1 as D (5 bases). The CDR3 is 14 amino acids. V was clipped by 2 bases and J by 5 bases, with 13 bases between them. CDR1 and CDR2 (germline): SGHNT, YYREEE (reference sequence). As DNA, the CDR3 is TGTGCCAGCAGCTTCCCGACAGCCGGGGAGACCCAGTACTTC. Translating it yields CASSFPTAGETQYF.

This chain uses TRBV7-9 with TRBJ2-7; TRBD1 agrees at 9 bases. This CDR3 spans 14 amino acids. Germline V CDR1 and CDR2: SEHNR, FQNEAQ (reference sequence). The junction had 3 bases not matched to a gene; V was cut back by 5 bases and J by 1 base. CDR3 in DNA: TGTGCCAGCAGCGGGGGACAGGGTTCCTACGAGCAGTACGTC. Its translation: CASSGGQGSYEQYV.

The CDR3, as DNA: TGTGCCAGCAGCTTGTGGGGGGGGCAGGGGCAGTACGTC. Its protein is CASSLWGGQGQYV. The rearrangement links TRBV5-4 to TRBJ2-7; TRBD2 is a possible D gene (7 bases). From germline, CDR1 is SGHNT and CDR2 YYREEE (reference sequence). The CDR3 totals 13 residues. V shed 1 base and J shed 9 bases, with 14 bases lying between them.

J is TRBJ1-4 and V is TRBV5-1; TRBD1 matches at 9 bases. Germline V gives CDR1 SGHRS, CDR2 YFSETQ. V dropped 4 bases and J dropped 4; count of bases not matched to a gene: 2. CDR3 length: 14 amino acids. CDR3 bases: TGCGCCAGCAGCGCGGGACAGGGTAATGAAAAACTGTTTTTT. It codes for CASSAGQGNEKLFF.

The V call is TRBV7-3, the J call TRBJ1-2, with D perhaps TRBD1 (5 bases). The CDR3 sequence is 15 residues long. V was cut by 5 bases and J by 4 bases, with 17 bases left in between. Germline V gives CDR1 SGHTA, CDR2 FQGTGA. The CDR3 spells CASSPDTGVPYGYTF. The CDR3 nucleotides read TGTGCCAGCAGCCCGGACACTGGAGTCCCCTATGGCTACACCTTC.

The chain carries TRBV6-5 and TRBJ2-3, with 7 positions matching TRBD2. With 6 bases clipped from V and 0 bases from J, the junction kept 3 bases outside the gene matches. Germline-derived CDR1 and CDR2 are MNHEY and SVGAGI. This CDR3 contains 14 residues. The CDR3: CASRAGLSTDTQYF. The CDR3 DNA follows: TGTGCCAGCAGAGCGGGATTAAGCACAGATACGCAGTATTTT.

This chain links TRBV5-6 with TRBJ2-1; D call uncertain. V lost 2 bases and J lost 10, with 16 bases in between. Germline CDR1 is SGHDT and CDR2 is YYEEEE. CDR3 length: 14 residues. CDR3 sequence: CASSLQPPAGEQFF. The CDR3 coding sequence is TGTGCCAGCAGCTTACAGCCGCCGGCTGGGGAGCAGTTCTTC.

This rearrangement joins TRBV29-1 to TRBJ1-2; D perhaps matches TRBD1 (6 bases). Germline lookup yields CDR1 SQVTM and CDR2 ANQGSEA. There are 15 residues in the CDR3. The ends were cut back, 3 bases at V and 2 bases at J, with 16 bases in the middle. DNA of the CDR3: TGCAGCGTTGAGGGGGGGGCGATGGGGAACTATGGCTACACCTTC. This sequence encodes CSVEGGAMGNYGYTF.